What follows are 7 T cell receptor beta chains derived from one specimen sequenced in a study of graft-versus-host responses after intestinal transplantation (dated by TCRdb to the early 2020s). Preparation of the library involved the immunoSEQ multiplex PCR assay. TCRdb stores this immuneACCESS table with in-frame sequences only. Part of the clones is absent; in the studies checked, under half of the shortfall reflects unresolved V genes, and no reason is known for the rest. Here the sample has roughly 120,000 clones; about 92% occur a single time. Clones ranked in the top ten supply under 0.3% of the sample. Which antigens these TCRs recognize remains unknown. The time point label here, explained by the study, means: cells obtained before transplantation from donor or recipient. The specimen was unstimulated CD4+ T cells sorted from spleen or lymph node cells, collected before transplant. The receptors derive from a human donor who was the organ donor for an intestinal transplant.

The chain combines TRBV27 with TRBJ2-3; TRBD1 matches 8 bases. V gave up 6 bases and J gave up 4 bases; unmatched junction bases: 12. The CDR3 extends over 16 amino acids. Germline CDR1 and CDR2: MNHEY and SMNVEV (reference sequence). This CDR3 is CASRLYPETGADTQYF. CDR3 DNA sequence: TGTGCCAGCAGACTCTATCCCGAGACAGGGGCAGATACGCAGTATTTT.

This clone was picked up one time. The rearrangement links TRBV5-1 to TRBJ2-3, with 7 bases that match TRBD2. Germline V gene sequence: CDR1 SGHRS, CDR2 YFSETQ. The CDR3 has 16 residues. V lost 0 bases and J lost 2; bases outside the gene matches: 6. The CDR3 sequence: CASSLEGREFTDTQYF. CDR3 DNA sequence: TGCGCCAGCAGCTTGGAAGGGCGGGAGTTCACAGATACGCAGTATTTT.

The chain has TRBV6-1 and TRBJ2-7; maybe TRBD2 (6 bases). V was cut by 4 bases and J by 1 base, with 14 bases left in between. The length of the CDR3 is 15 residues. The germline V gene encodes CDR1 MNHNS and CDR2 SASEGT. CDR3 protein: CASSVRYAGSYEQYF. The CDR3 nucleotides are TGTGCCAGCAGTGTCAGGTACGCGGGGTCCTACGAGCAGTACTTC.

The chain employs TRBV28 and TRBJ1-3; D unresolved. CDR3 size: 16 residues. Trimming took 5 bases from V and 0 from J, leaving 14 bases between them. Germline-derived CDR1 and CDR2 are MDHEN and SYDVKM. The CDR3 here is CASSPYPGSSGNTIYF. CDR3 DNA: TGTGCCAGCAGTCCATATCCAGGTTCCTCTGGAAACACCATATATTTT.

V gene TRBV10-2 combines with J gene TRBJ2-1, with TRBD2 matching over 9 bases. There are 18 residues in the CDR3. V shed 1 base, J shed 0 bases, and the junction held 7 bases outside the gene matches. Looked up from germline, CDR1 is WSHSY and CDR2 is SAAADI. The DNA of the CDR3 is TGCGCCAGCAGTGAGTTGGGGCGGGAGGGACTCTCCTACAATGAGCAGTTCTTC. Residues: CASSELGREGLSYNEQFF.

The chain has TRBV28 and TRBJ1-1; a possible D gene is TRBD1 (6 bases). The germline V gene encodes CDR1 MDHEN and CDR2 SYDVKM. The CDR3 has 13 amino acids. Trimming left V 6 bases short and J 5 bases short, with 13 bases between. The CDR3 sequence: CASSGPQGTEAFF. CDR3 in DNA: TGTGCCAGCAGCGGACCTCAGGGGACTGAAGCTTTCTTT.

This chain connects TRBV9 to TRBJ2-2; 9 bases align to TRBD2. V was pared by 2 bases and J by 4 bases, with 3 bases of the junction left unmatched. The CDR3 sequence is 15 residues long. Per germline, CDR1 SGDLS and CDR2 YYNGEE. CDR3 sequence (DNA): TGTGCCAGCAGCGTCCGGACTAGCGCCACCGGGGAGCTGTTTTTT. This encodes CASSVRTSATGELFF. The variable domain in full, completed from reference TRBV9 and TRBJ2-2, reads DSGVTQTPKHLITATGQRVTLRCSPRSGDLSVYWYQQSLDQGLQFLIQYYNGEERAKGNILERFSAQQFPDLHSELNLSSLELGDSALYFCASSVRTSATGELFFGEGSRLTVL.